Below, 5 T cell receptor beta chains from the same sample are listed, as sequenced in a study of regulatory T cells in long-lasting Graves disease. Construction of TCR beta libraries relied on iRepertoire HTBI primers and on Arm-PCR targeting CDR3 regions. TCRdb reprocessed the multiplex PCR reads with MiXCR, giving one entry per CDR3 protein. The data show 200,000 to 250,000 distinct CDR3 sequences, roughly 18% seen once. Time point specified: newly diagnosed GD, antithyroid drugs for less than 3 months. RNA isolated from PBMCs was used to make the TCR library. This sample was shared with a second study, whose subject was T cells in Graves' hyperthyroidism and ophthalmopathy.

This specimen was peripheral blood mononuclear cells (PBMCs), taken at new diagnosis, from a patient treated with antithyroid drugs. The source of these receptors is a woman younger than 45 with Graves disease.

The rearrangement links TRBV3-1 to TRBJ1-2; the match to TRBD1 covers 7 bases. V shed 4 bases, J shed 5 bases, and the junction held 7 bases outside the gene matches. Germline values: CDR1 LGHDT, CDR2 YNNKEL (reference sequence). The CDR3 sequence is 14 residues long. The CDR3 sequence is CASSRQGGTYGYTF. In DNA, the CDR3 is TGTGCCAGCAGCCGACAGGGTGGTACATATGGCTACACCTTC.

In this sample, this clonotype turned up many times. This chain connects TRBV6-5 to TRBJ1-2, with D perhaps matching TRBD1 (5 bases). This CDR3 region has 14 residues. CDR1 and CDR2 (germline): MNHEY, SVGAGI. V dropped 0 bases and J dropped 7 bases, with 12 bases sitting between them. This CDR3 reads CASSYSGGIGGYTF. CDR3 DNA: TGTGCCAGCAGTTACTCTGGGGGAATTGGTGGCTACACCTTC.

This clonotype was observed at least ten times. The chain employs TRBV7-2 and TRBJ1-4; the D gene is possibly TRBD1 (6 bases). Germline CDR1 SGHTA, CDR2 FQGNSA. Trimming removed 0 bases at V and 7 bases at J, with 9 bases between. This CDR3 comprises 14 residues. Written as DNA, the CDR3 is TGTGCCAGCAGCTTAGCCAGAGGGGGTGAAAAACTGTTTTTT. This translates into CASSLARGGEKLFF.

This clonotype appeared a single time. The rearrangement links TRBV19 to TRBJ1-4; perhaps TRBD1 as D (5 bases). Per germline, CDR1 LNHDA and CDR2 SQIVND (reference sequence). This CDR3 contains 15 residues. V was pared by 3 bases and J by 8 bases, with 16 bases between. The CDR3 DNA follows: TGTGCCAGTAGTATGATATCAGGGATGGAGGAAAAACTGTTTTTT. Translation gives CASSMISGMEEKLFF.

Many counts were recorded for this clonotype. The rearrangement uses TRBV2 and TRBJ2-5; 7 bases align to TRBD2. V shed 4 bases and J 4 bases; nucleotides not matched to a gene: 6. This CDR3 spans 14 amino acids. Germline V gene data show CDR1 as SNHLY and CDR2 as FYNNEI. CDR3 sequence (DNA): TGTGCCAGCAGTGTGGGGCTAGCGGTAGAGACCCAGTACTTC. Protein: CASSVGLAVETQYF.